This is a list of T cell receptor beta chains from one sample in a study of cytomegalovirus exposure and HLA in healthy donors. The method was immunoSEQ multiplex PCR; TCRdb's version includes in-frame clones alone and lacks a portion of them. The sample carries about 160,000 clones, approximately 80% recorded once. The sequencing sample was made of PBMCs. These receptors all come from a man aged 30-40 years in good health and CMV-seronegative. Each CDR3 is given with its conserved first and last residue. The order of the fields is D gene, V gene, J gene, clone size, CDR3 DNA, CDR3 protein. D genes are given only for firm matches. Part of the rows lack a size; the others show once, few, many or a class for expanded clones.

d_gene: NA; v_gene: TRBV7-9; j_gene: TRBJ1-4; abundance: NA; CDR3nt: TGTGCCGCCCACAGGGTAGGAAATGAAAAACTGTTTTTT; CDR3aa: CAAHRVGNEKLFF
d_gene: TRBD2; v_gene: TRBV19; j_gene: TRBJ2-3; abundance: NA; CDR3nt: TGTGCCAGTAGTATCAGAGAGGGAGGGAGCACAGATACGCAGTATTTT; CDR3aa: CASSIREGGSTDTQYF
d_gene: TRBD1; v_gene: TRBV5-5; j_gene: TRBJ2-7; abundance: NA; CDR3nt: TGTGCCAGCAGCTGGAGTCGGGACAGACTCTACGAGCAGTACTTC; CDR3aa: CASSWSRDRLYEQYF
d_gene: TRBD1; v_gene: TRBV13; j_gene: TRBJ1-1; abundance: NA; CDR3nt: TGTGCCAGCAGCCACAGGGGAGGCACTGAAGCTTTCTTT; CDR3aa: CASSHRGGTEAFF
d_gene: NA; v_gene: TRBV6-1; j_gene: TRBJ1-5; abundance: once; CDR3nt: TGTGCCAACAGTCAACAGATCAATCAGCCCCAGCATTTT; CDR3aa: CANSQQINQPQHF
d_gene: NA; v_gene: TRBV9; j_gene: TRBJ2-5; abundance: NA; CDR3nt: TGTGCCAGCAGCGTGTCGGGGGAGGTATGGGAGCAGTACTTC; CDR3aa: CASSVSGEVWEQYF
d_gene: NA; v_gene: TRBV30; j_gene: TRBJ2-1; abundance: NA; CDR3nt: TGTGCCTTCCTCTCACAATGGCAGTTCTTC; CDR3aa: CAFLSQWQFF
d_gene: NA; v_gene: TRBV5-5; j_gene: TRBJ2-7; abundance: few; CDR3nt: TGTGCCAGCAGCTTGCCATTCTCCTACGAGCAGTACTTC; CDR3aa: CASSLPFSYEQYF
d_gene: NA; v_gene: TRBV11-2; j_gene: TRBJ1-5; abundance: NA; CDR3nt: TGTGCCAGCAGCTTAATAAATCAGCCCCAGCATTTT; CDR3aa: CASSLINQPQHF
d_gene: TRBD1; v_gene: TRBV7-3; j_gene: TRBJ1-1; abundance: NA; CDR3nt: TGTGCCAGCAGCAAACAGGGGTCCACTGAAGCTTTCTTT; CDR3aa: CASSKQGSTEAFF
d_gene: TRBD2; v_gene: TRBV30; j_gene: TRBJ2-7; abundance: once; CDR3nt: TGTGCCTGGAGTCCACTAGCGGGACTCGAGCAGTACTTC; CDR3aa: CAWSPLAGLEQYF
d_gene: TRBD2; v_gene: TRBV5-1; j_gene: TRBJ2-7; abundance: NA; CDR3nt: TGCGCCAGCAGCGAAAGGGAGCTAGCGGGAGGGGTTCCCTACGAGCAGTACTTC; CDR3aa: CASSERELAGGVPYEQYF
d_gene: NA; v_gene: TRBV30; j_gene: TRBJ2-3; abundance: NA; CDR3nt: TGTGCCTGGAGTGTGGGGGGTACTAGCACAGATACGCAGTATTTT; CDR3aa: CAWSVGGTSTDTQYF
d_gene: TRBD1; v_gene: TRBV6-5; j_gene: TRBJ1-2; abundance: NA; CDR3nt: TGTGCCAGCAGTTACTCTGGGACAGGGAGGGGCTACACCTTC; CDR3aa: CASSYSGTGRGYTF
d_gene: NA; v_gene: TRBV4-1; j_gene: TRBJ2-3; abundance: NA; CDR3nt: TGCGCCAGCAGCCACACCCCCCCGGGGTTCACAGATACGCAGTATTTT; CDR3aa: CASSHTPPGFTDTQYF
d_gene: NA; v_gene: TRBV27; j_gene: TRBJ1-2; abundance: NA; CDR3nt: TGTGCCAGCAGACAAGAGGACTATGGCTACACCTTC; CDR3aa: CASRQEDYGYTF
d_gene: TRBD1; v_gene: TRBV6-6; j_gene: TRBJ2-4; abundance: NA; CDR3nt: TGTGCCAGCAGCCGAGGGACAGGGGGCGCCAACATTCAGTACTTC; CDR3aa: CASSRGTGGANIQYF
d_gene: TRBD1; v_gene: TRBV9; j_gene: TRBJ1-3; abundance: once; CDR3nt: TGTGCCAGCAGCCATCGGACAGGGGCTGGAAACACCATATATTTT; CDR3aa: CASSHRTGAGNTIYF
d_gene: TRBD1; v_gene: TRBV5-4; j_gene: TRBJ2-3; abundance: NA; CDR3nt: TGTGCCAGCAGCTTGGACAGGGGTACAGATACGCAGTATTTT; CDR3aa: CASSLDRGTDTQYF
d_gene: TRBD2; v_gene: TRBV6-5; j_gene: TRBJ2-7; abundance: NA; CDR3nt: TGTGCCAGCAGTTACCGGCTAGCGGGGGCCTACGAGCAGTACTTC; CDR3aa: CASSYRLAGAYEQYF
d_gene: NA; v_gene: TRBV7-8; j_gene: TRBJ1-5; abundance: NA; CDR3nt: TGTGCCAGCAGCTTAAGCGGCGGGGGGGGCCTGCGCAATCAGCCCCAGCATTTT; CDR3aa: CASSLSGGGGLRNQPQHF
d_gene: TRBD2; v_gene: TRBV6-1; j_gene: TRBJ2-5; abundance: NA; CDR3nt: TGTGCCACTCCCCTGACTAGCAGCCAAGAGACCCAGTACTTC; CDR3aa: CATPLTSSQETQYF
d_gene: NA; v_gene: TRBV10-1; j_gene: TRBJ1-1; abundance: NA; CDR3nt: TGCGCCAGCAGACAGGCCTTGAACACTGAAGCTTTCTTT; CDR3aa: CASRQALNTEAFF
d_gene: TRBD1; v_gene: TRBV7-8; j_gene: TRBJ2-5; abundance: once; CDR3nt: TGTGCCAGCAGCTCCGGACAGGGCCATCGGACCCAGTACTTC; CDR3aa: CASSSGQGHRTQYF